Sequencing of this TCR beta chain was carried out in a study of OX40 agonist ivuxolimab in advanced cancers. Study-wide background: Ivuxolimab, an agonistic anti-OX40 (CD134) antibody, was given to patients. Of mixed ages from about 20 to 80 and averaging approximately 60 years, the group was about 80% male.

The CDR3 length is 14 residues. The repertoire was sequenced with immunoSEQ multiplex PCR; TCRdb's copy has only in-frame clones and lacks some. The sample yields 90,000 to 100,000 clones, approximately 89% seen once. On this clone itself: Its antigen is unknown.

General study points: Relative to CD4+, CD8+ T cells held more expanded clones on average. Determination of antigen specificity was not performed for the expanded peripheral T cells.

The source is an adult with an advanced solid tumor such as melanoma, head and neck, liver or kidney cancer. The V call is TRBV12-2, the J call TRBJ1-4; the D segment call TRBD1 is taken from the table without a DNA check. TRBV12-2 is an annotated pseudogene. The sample consisted of CD4+ or CD8+ T cells sorted from blood, taken in a trial of the OX40 agonist ivuxolimab. CDR3 sequence: CASRPGQRNEKLFF. CDR3 nucleotide sequence: TGTGCAAGTCGCCCCGGACAGCGGAATGAAAAACTGTTTTTT.